The 22 T cell receptor beta chains given below trace back to one sample, sequenced in a study of cytomegalovirus exposure and HLA in healthy donors. Primers included in the PCR were 60 Vbeta and 13 Jbeta primers. Libraries were prepared by immunoSEQ multiplex PCR; TCRdb keeps only in-frame clonotypes and omits some of them. The table records about 110,000 clones, less than 85% of them present only once. The sequenced material came from PBMCs. Receptors were obtained from a man younger than 40 in good health and CMV-seropositive.

In this sample, this clone turned up a few times. V is TRBV27 and J is TRBJ1-6; TRBD1 matches at 10 bases. Germline V lookup: CDR1 MNHEY, CDR2 SMNVEV (reference sequence). After removal of 7 bases from V and 10 bases from J, the junction contained 19 bases not matched to a gene. The CDR3 has 18 residues. The CDR3 DNA reads as TGTGCCAGCACCCTAAGAAGACAGGGGGCATTCGATGGATCACCCCTCCACTTT. It specifies CASTLRRQGAFDGSPLHF.

This chain uses TRBV30 with TRBJ1-1; D gene ambiguous. V was pared by 8 bases and J by 2 bases, with 9 bases between. The CDR3 runs to 11 residues. Germline V gene sequence: CDR1 GTSNPN, CDR2 SVGIG (reference sequence). The CDR3 DNA sequence: TGTGCCGAGGAAGTCAACACTGAAGCTTTCTTT. Its translation: CAEEVNTEAFF.

On this clone: Other DNA sequences in the sample encode the same CDR3. The chain couples TRBV7-2 to TRBJ2-3, with TRBD1 matching 7 bases. From germline, CDR1 is SGHTA and CDR2 FQGNSA. V shed 1 base, J shed 4 bases, and the junction held 2 bases outside the gene matches. The length of the CDR3 is 14 residues. The CDR3, as DNA: TGTGCCAGCAGCTTAGGACAGGGACCAGATACGCAGTATTTT. Its translation is CASSLGQGPDTQYF.

The chain is built from TRBV5-4 and TRBJ2-6, with TRBD1 identical over 7 bases. Germline CDR1 SGHNT, CDR2 YYREEE (reference sequence). V lost 0 bases and J lost 4; bases outside the gene matches: 4. This CDR3 contains 16 residues. The CDR3 nucleotides read TGTGCCAGCAGCTTGGCCGGGGACAGAGGGGCCAACGTCCTGACTTTC. Protein product: CASSLAGDRGANVLTF.

This chain links TRBV19 with TRBJ2-5; no definite D call. With 4 bases removed from V and 4 bases from J, the gap between germline ends came to 13 bases. Per germline, CDR1 LNHDA and CDR2 SQIVND (reference sequence). The length of the CDR3 is 14 residues. CDR3 region: CASSTEAIGETQYF. The CDR3 bases are TGTGCCAGTAGTACCGAAGCCATTGGAGAGACCCAGTACTTC.

This clone occurred once. V gene TRBV9 combines with J gene TRBJ1-3; D ambiguous. CDR1 and CDR2 (germline): SGDLS, YYNGEE. The V gene lost 4 bases and the J gene lost 4 bases, with 15 bases spanning the gap. This CDR3 comprises 15 residues. The CDR3 coding sequence is TGTGCCAGCAGCCCCGGTTTGGGCAGCGGAAACACCATATATTTT. It is translated as CASSPGLGSGNTIYF.

The chain links TRBV28 to TRBJ2-7, with a possible D match to TRBD1 (6 bases). This CDR3 has 13 residues. V dropped 6 bases and J dropped 5 bases, with 14 bases sitting between them. The germline gives CDR1 MDHEN, CDR2 SYDVKM. The DNA for the CDR3 is TGTGCCAGCAGGCGGACTGGGGGCGACGAGCAGTACTTC. As protein: CASRRTGGDEQYF.

Details on this clone: Other DNA sequences of this sample code for an identical CDR3. V gene TRBV5-8 combines with J gene TRBJ2-3; 7 positions match TRBD1. CDR1 is SGHTS and CDR2 is YDEGEE in the germline V gene. The V and J ends lost 3 bases and 2 bases, in that order; junction bases with no gene match: 6. The CDR3 extends over 15 amino acids. The chain's CDR3 is CASSWGTVATDTQYF. In nucleotides, the CDR3 is TGTGCCAGCAGCTGGGGGACAGTAGCCACAGATACGCAGTATTTT.

The genes are TRBV7-7 and TRBJ2-7; the match to TRBD1 covers 8 bases. CDR1 and CDR2 (germline): SSHAT, FNYEAQ (reference sequence). The length of the CDR3 is 13 residues. V was clipped by 5 bases and J by 5 bases; unmatched bases: 5. CDR3 protein: CASSAGGADEQYF. In DNA, the CDR3 is TGTGCCAGCAGCGCAGGGGGCGCGGACGAGCAGTACTTC. The whole variable domain, remainder taken from reference TRBV7-7 and TRBJ2-7, is GAGVSQSPRYKVTKRGQDVTLRCDPISSHATLYWYQQALGQGPEFLTYFNYEAQPDKSGLPSDRFSAERPEGSISTLTIQRTEQRDSAMYRCASSAGGADEQYFGPGTRLTVT.

The CDR3 loop is CASGGAGNSGNTIYF. The CDR3 DNA follows: TGTGCCAGTGGGGGGGCGGGGAACTCTGGAAACACCATATATTTT. The chain recombines TRBV2 with TRBJ1-3; perhaps TRBD1 as D (6 bases). Germline V gene sequence: CDR1 SNHLY, CDR2 FYNNEI. This CDR3 is built from 15 residues. V was clipped by 9 bases and J by 0 bases, with 15 bases between them.

This clone occurred once. The V gene is TRBV21-1, the J gene TRBJ2-4; the table calls TRBD2, which could not be checked here. TRBV21-1 is a documented pseudogene. The CDR3 runs 14 residues. The CDR3 coding sequence is TGTGCCAGCAGCAGACGGACCGGGAATAACATTCAGTACTTC. Translating gives CASSRRTGNNIQYF.

The J gene is TRBJ2-5, the V gene TRBV21-1; the table's TRBD2 call for D was not verified on the DNA. TRBV21-1 is labeled a pseudogene. The CDR3 covers 16 residues. DNA of the CDR3: TGTGCCAGCAGCAAAGTTCTAGCGGGGGGGCCGGAGACCCAGTACTTC. As protein: CASSKVLAGGPETQYF.

This rearrangement joins TRBV21-1 to TRBJ2-5; TRBD2, the table's D call, was not compared with the DNA. TRBV21-1 is shown as a pseudogene. CDR3 length equals 15 residues. The CDR3 DNA reads TGTGCCAGCATCTCCGGGCCCCAGGGAGGGGAGACCCAGTACTTC. This translates into CASISGPQGGETQYF.

V usage is TRBV19 and J usage is TRBJ1-2; 9 bases are shared with TRBD1. The V and J ends lost 5 bases and 7 bases, in that order; junction bases with no gene match: 14. Germline-derived CDR1 and CDR2 are LNHDA and SQIVND (reference sequence). CDR3 length: 16 amino acids. Here the CDR3 DNA reads TGTGCCAGTAGTCGGTCGATGCGGACAGGGGCCGGTGGCTACACCTTC. Its translation: CASSRSMRTGAGGYTF.

This chain links TRBV27 with TRBJ1-1, with D maybe TRBD1 (6 bases). The CDR3 is 14 amino acids. Trimming cost V 6 bases and J 5 bases, with 16 bases left between them. Germline assignment: CDR1 MNHEY and CDR2 SMNVEV (reference sequence). The CDR3 sequence is CASRLGTRGTEAFF. The DNA of the CDR3 is TGTGCCAGCAGACTCGGGACAAGAGGGACTGAAGCTTTCTTT.

As regards this clone: The junction shows a germline mismatch at one end, possibly a read error. The chain uses TRBV6-5 and TRBJ1-2; possible D gene TRBD1, 6 bases. The CDR3 runs to 12 residues. Germline CDR1 is MNHEY and CDR2 is SVGAGI. The CDR3 region is CASSEGDYGYTF. DNA of the CDR3: TGTGCCAGCAGTGAGGGGGACTACGGCTACACCTTC.

The chain uses TRBV5-6 and TRBJ2-7; D ambiguous. The germline CDR1 and CDR2 sequences are SGHDT and YYEEEE. The CDR3 totals 15 residues. The V end lost 1 base, the J end lost 5 bases, and 16 bases lay between the germline ends. CDR3 sequence: CASSLSPVLIDEQYF. Here the CDR3 DNA reads TGTGCCAGCAGCTTGTCTCCGGTTCTAATCGACGAGCAGTACTTC.

The chain uses TRBV28 and TRBJ2-1, with a weak D call TRBD1 (6 bases). The CDR3 runs 13 residues. Germline V gene sequence: CDR1 MDHEN, CDR2 SYDVKM. Between the trimmed V and J ends, which lost 7 bases and 9 bases, there was a span of 16 bases. The CDR3: CASKQGNAGEQFF. In nucleotides, the CDR3 is TGTGCCAGCAAACAGGGCAACGCCGGTGAGCAGTTCTTC. The full variable domain, completed using reference TRBV28 and TRBJ2-1, is DVKVTQSSRYLVKRTGEKVFLECVQDMDHENMFWYRQDPGLGLRLIYFSYDVKMKEKGDIPEGYSVSREKKERFSLILESASTNQTSMYLCASKQGNAGEQFFGPGTRLTVL.

The chain uses TRBV5-4 and TRBJ2-7; a weak D match, TRBD1 (6 bases). Deletions cut 4 bases from V and 2 bases from J, with 13 bases between. The CDR3 loop spans 14 amino acids. The V gene's germline CDR1 is SGHNT and CDR2 YYREEE (reference sequence). The chain's CDR3 is CASSPGQSPYEQYF. For the CDR3, the DNA is TGTGCCAGCAGCCCCGGACAGAGCCCCTACGAGCAGTACTTC.

The J gene is TRBJ1-2, the V gene TRBV6-1; the D is unclear. This CDR3 region has 14 residues. The germline V and J ends were trimmed by 6 bases and 4 bases, with 15 bases remaining between them. From germline, CDR1 is MNHNS and CDR2 SASEGT. The CDR3 DNA follows: TGTGCCAGCAGCCCCACAGAAGGTCGCTATGGCTACACCTTC. Its protein product is CASSPTEGRYGYTF.

DNA for the CDR3: TGTGCCAGCAGCTCTAGCGGGGGGGCAGATACGCAGTATTTT. This gives the protein CASSSSGGADTQYF. V gene TRBV7-2 combines with J gene TRBJ2-3, with 12 bases fitting TRBD2. The germline gives CDR1 SGHTA, CDR2 FQGNSA. Trimming removed 4 bases from V and 4 bases from J; junction bases left unmatched: 0. The CDR3 is 14 residues long.

This clone was seen a few times. CDR3 in DNA: TGTGCCAGCAGCTTGGACAGGGAGCAGTACTTC. Its translation: CASSLDREQYF. The J gene is TRBJ2-7, the V gene TRBV5-4, with a weak D call TRBD1 (5 bases). Trimming pared 0 bases from V and 7 bases from J, leaving 5 bases between. Germline V gives CDR1 SGHNT, CDR2 YYREEE (reference sequence). This CDR3 has 11 residues.